This T cell receptor beta chain was documented in a study of sequential checkpoint blockade in melanoma. The V end was cut by 2 bases, the J end by 8 bases, with 18 bases between. CDR1 is MDHEN, CDR2 SYDVKM, per germline. The length of the CDR3 is 15 residues. Only in-frame clones appear in the TCRdb table, and some are missing; sequencing was by immunoSEQ multiplex PCR. The sample holds more than 25,000 clones, 85% to 90% seen once. Treatment described: randomized to nivolumab then ipilimumab (arm A) or the reverse (arm B). DNA-damaging chemotherapy had not been given to any patient beforehand. PBMC sorting kept live CD3+CD8+ cells without CD19 or CD56. This clone was counted once.

Sequenced here: CD8+ T cells sorted from blood (inferred from file names), sampled from a patient given nivolumab and ipilimumab in sequence. This TCR came from a human donor with melanoma. The gene calls are TRBV28 and TRBJ1-2, with D possibly matching TRBD1 (6 bases). CDR3 coding DNA: TGTGCCAGCAGTTTAGAACAGGGCTCGGGATCCGGCTACACCTTC. Its protein product is CASSLEQGSGSGYTF.